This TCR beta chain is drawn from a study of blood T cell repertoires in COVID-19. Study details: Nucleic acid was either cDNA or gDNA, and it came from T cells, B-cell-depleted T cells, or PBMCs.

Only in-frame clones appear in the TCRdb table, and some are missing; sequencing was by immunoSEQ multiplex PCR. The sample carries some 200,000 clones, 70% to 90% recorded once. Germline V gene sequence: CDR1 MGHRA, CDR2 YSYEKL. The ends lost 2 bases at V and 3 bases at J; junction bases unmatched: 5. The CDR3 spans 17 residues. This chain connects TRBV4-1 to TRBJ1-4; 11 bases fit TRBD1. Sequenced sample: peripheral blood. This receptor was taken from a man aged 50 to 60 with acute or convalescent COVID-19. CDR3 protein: CASSQTGQGGPNEKLFF. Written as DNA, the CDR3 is TGCGCCAGCAGCCAAACGGGACAGGGGGGCCCTAATGAAAAACTGTTTTTT.